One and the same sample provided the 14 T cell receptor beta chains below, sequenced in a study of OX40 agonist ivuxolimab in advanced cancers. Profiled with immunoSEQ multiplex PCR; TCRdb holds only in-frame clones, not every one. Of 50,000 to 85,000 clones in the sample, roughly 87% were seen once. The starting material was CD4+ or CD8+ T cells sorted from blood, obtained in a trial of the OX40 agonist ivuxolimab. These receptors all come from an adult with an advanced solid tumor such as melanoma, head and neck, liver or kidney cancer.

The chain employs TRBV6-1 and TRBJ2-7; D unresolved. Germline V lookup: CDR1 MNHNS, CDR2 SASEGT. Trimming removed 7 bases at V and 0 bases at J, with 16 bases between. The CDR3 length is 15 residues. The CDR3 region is CASTDGGPSSYEQYF. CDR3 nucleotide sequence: TGTGCCAGCACTGATGGCGGACCGAGCTCCTACGAGCAGTACTTC.

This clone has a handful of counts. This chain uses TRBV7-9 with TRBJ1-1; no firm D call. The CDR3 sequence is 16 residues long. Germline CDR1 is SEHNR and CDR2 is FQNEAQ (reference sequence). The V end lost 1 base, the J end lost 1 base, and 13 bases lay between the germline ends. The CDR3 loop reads CASSLGVGSSNTEAFF. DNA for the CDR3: TGTGCCAGCAGCTTAGGGGTGGGCAGCTCGAACACTGAAGCTTTCTTT.

The CDR3 coding sequence is TGTGCCAGCAGCTTAATGGATACGCAGTATTTT. Amino acids: CASSLMDTQYF. The chain employs TRBV11-2 and TRBJ2-3; D unclear. CDR1 SGHAT and CDR2 FQNNGV come from the germline V gene. The germline V and J ends were trimmed by 2 bases and 6 bases, with 3 bases remaining between them. CDR3 length: 11 amino acids. Drawing the rest from reference TRBV11-2 and TRBJ2-3, the complete variable domain is EAGVAQSPRYKIIEKRQSVAFWCNPISGHATLYWYQQILGQGPKLLIQFQNNGVVDDSQLPKDRFSAERLKGVDSTLKIQPAKLEDSAVYLCASSLMDTQYFGPGTRLTVL.

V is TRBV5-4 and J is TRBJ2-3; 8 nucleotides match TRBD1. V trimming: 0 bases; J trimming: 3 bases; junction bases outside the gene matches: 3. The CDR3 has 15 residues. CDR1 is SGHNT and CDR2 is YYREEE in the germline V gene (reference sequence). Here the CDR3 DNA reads TGTGCCAGCAGCTTGGGCAGGGGGCTGACAGATACGCAGTATTTT. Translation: CASSLGRGLTDTQYF.

In nucleotides, the CDR3 is TGTGCCAGCAGCCCGCAGGGGTTAAATGAAAAACTGTTTTTT. This translates into CASSPQGLNEKLFF. The gene calls are TRBV5-4 and TRBJ1-4; D is possibly TRBD1 (6 bases). Germline assignment: CDR1 SGHNT and CDR2 YYREEE (reference sequence). This CDR3 has 14 residues. V was trimmed by 4 bases and J by 5 bases, leaving 12 bases between them. Filled out from reference TRBV5-4 and TRBJ1-4, the complete variable domain reads ETGVTQSPTHLIKTRGQQVTLRCSSQSGHNTVSWYQQALGQGPQFIFQYYREEENGRGNFPPRFSGLQFPNYSSELNVNALELDDSALYLCASSPQGLNEKLFFGSGTQLSVL.

The CDR3 is CASSSSGLAGFRSYNEQFF. The CDR3 DNA reads TGTGCCAGCAGTTCCTCGGGACTAGCGGGATTTCGTAGTTACAATGAGCAGTTCTTC. The J gene is TRBJ2-1, the V gene TRBV27; 13 bases align to TRBD2. The germline V gene has CDR1 MNHEY and CDR2 SMNVEV (reference sequence). V gave up 4 bases and J gave up 4 bases; unmatched junction bases: 13. The CDR3 runs 19 residues.

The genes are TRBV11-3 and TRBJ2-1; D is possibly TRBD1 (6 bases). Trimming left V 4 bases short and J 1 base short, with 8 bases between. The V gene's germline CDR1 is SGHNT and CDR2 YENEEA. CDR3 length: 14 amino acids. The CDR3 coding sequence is TGTGCCAGCAGCTATGACAGGTCCTACAATGAGCAGTTCTTC. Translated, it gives CASSYDRSYNEQFF.

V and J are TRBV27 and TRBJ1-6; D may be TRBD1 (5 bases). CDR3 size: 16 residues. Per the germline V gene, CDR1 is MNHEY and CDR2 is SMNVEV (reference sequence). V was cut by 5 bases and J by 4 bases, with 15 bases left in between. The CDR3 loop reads CASSPHQTAYNSPLHF. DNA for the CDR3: TGTGCCAGCAGTCCCCACCAGACAGCTTATAATTCACCCCTCCACTTT.

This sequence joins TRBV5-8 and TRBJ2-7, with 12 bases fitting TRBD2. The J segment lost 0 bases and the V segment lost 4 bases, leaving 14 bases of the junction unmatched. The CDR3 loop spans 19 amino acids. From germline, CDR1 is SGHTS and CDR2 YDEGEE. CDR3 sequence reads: CASSHAGTSGPQSSYEQYF. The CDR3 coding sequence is TGTGCCAGCAGCCATGCCGGGACTAGCGGGCCCCAGAGCTCCTACGAGCAGTACTTC.

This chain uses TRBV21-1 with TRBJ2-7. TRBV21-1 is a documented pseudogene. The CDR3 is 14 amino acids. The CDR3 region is CASSKAGYPHEQYF. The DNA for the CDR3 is TGTGCCAGCAGCAAAGCGGGGTATCCCCACGAGCAGTACTTC.

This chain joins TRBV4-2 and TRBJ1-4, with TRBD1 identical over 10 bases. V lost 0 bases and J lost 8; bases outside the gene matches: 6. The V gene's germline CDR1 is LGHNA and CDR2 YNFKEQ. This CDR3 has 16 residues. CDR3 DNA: TGTGCCAGCAGCCAAGATCCGACAGGGGGCGAAGAAAAACTGTTTTTT. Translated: CASSQDPTGGEEKLFF.

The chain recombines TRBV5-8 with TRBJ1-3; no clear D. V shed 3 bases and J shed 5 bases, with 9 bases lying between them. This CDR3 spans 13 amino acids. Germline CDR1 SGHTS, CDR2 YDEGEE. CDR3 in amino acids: CASSSKGRNTIYF. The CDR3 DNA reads TGTGCCAGCAGCTCAAAAGGACGAAACACCATATATTTT.

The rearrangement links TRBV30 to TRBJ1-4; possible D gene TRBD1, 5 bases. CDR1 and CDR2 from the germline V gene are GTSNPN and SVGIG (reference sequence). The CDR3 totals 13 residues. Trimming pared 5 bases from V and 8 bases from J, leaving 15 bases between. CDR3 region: CAWGGQGTEKLFF. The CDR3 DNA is TGTGCCTGGGGTGGGCAGGGAACCGAAAAACTGTTTTTT.

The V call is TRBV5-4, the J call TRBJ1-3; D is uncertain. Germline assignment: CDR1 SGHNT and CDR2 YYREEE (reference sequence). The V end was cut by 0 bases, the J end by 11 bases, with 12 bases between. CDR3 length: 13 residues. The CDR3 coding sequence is TGTGCCAGCAGCTTGGCGTTTGATGGCCCCATATATTTT. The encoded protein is CASSLAFDGPIYF.